These 12 T cell receptor beta chains were sequenced from one sample in a study of cytomegalovirus exposure and HLA in healthy donors. Vbeta (60) and Jbeta (13) primers were used in the PCR. Clones were sequenced by immunoSEQ multiplex PCR, and TCRdb holds only the in-frame ones, with some missing. The table for this sample gives some 110,000 clones. The sequencing sample was made of PBMCs. The receptors were gathered from a man in his forties in good health and CMV-seropositive.

This sequence joins TRBV15 and TRBJ2-3; D not resolved. Germline assignment: CDR1 LNHNV and CDR2 YYDKDF (reference sequence). Trimming shortened V by 0 bases and J by 6 bases, and 10 bases separated the two germline ends. The CDR3 loop spans 14 amino acids. The DNA of the CDR3 is TGTGCCACCAGCAGAGATATGGCGGCGGATACGCAGTATTTT. Protein: CATSRDMAADTQYF.

The chain is built from TRBV11-2 and TRBJ2-7, with D unclear. Germline V gene sequence: CDR1 SGHAT, CDR2 FQNNGV. The CDR3 is 14 amino acids. V lost 5 bases, J lost 1 base, and 12 bases lay in between. CDR3 bases: TGTGCCAGCAGCCTACGGGTGTCGTCCTACGAGCAGTACTTC. Amino acid sequence: CASSLRVSSYEQYF.

The chain uses TRBV28 and TRBJ1-1, with 10 positions matching TRBD1. The germline gives CDR1 MDHEN, CDR2 SYDVKM. This CDR3 has 15 amino acids. Trimming removed 2 bases from V and 14 bases from J; junction bases left unmatched: 14. In DNA, the CDR3 is TGTGCCAGCAGTTTAGAATTAAACCGGGACAGGGGAAGCTTCTTT. It encodes CASSLELNRDRGSFF. The full variable domain, with the rest looked up from reference TRBV28 and TRBJ1-1, is DVKVTQSSRYLVKRTGEKVFLECVQDMDHENMFWYRQDPGLGLRLIYFSYDVKMKEKGDIPEGYSVSREKKERFSLILESASTNQTSMYLCASSLELNRDRGSFFGQGTRLTVV.

The chain carries TRBV13 and TRBJ2-5; the D gene is possibly TRBD1 (5 bases). The CDR3 runs 13 residues. Between the trimmed V and J ends, which lost 4 bases and 5 bases, there was a span of 11 bases. Germline assignment: CDR1 PRHDT and CDR2 FYEKMQ (reference sequence). CDR3 loop: CASSSVRGETQYF. DNA of the CDR3: TGTGCCAGCAGCTCTGTTAGGGGTGAGACCCAGTACTTC.

The chain's CDR3 is CASSSNNIQGQVWGYTF. DNA of the CDR3: TGTGCCAGCAGCTCTAACAATATACAGGGACAGGTTTGGGGCTACACCTTC. The chain links TRBV7-9 to TRBJ1-2; TRBD1 agrees at 8 bases. There are 17 residues in the CDR3. From germline, CDR1 is SEHNR and CDR2 FQNEAQ (reference sequence). The junction had 18 bases not matched to a gene; V was cut back by 4 bases and J by 8 bases.

V and J are TRBV15 and TRBJ2-3, with 7 bases aligning to TRBD2. The trim removed 1 base at V and 2 bases at J, leaving 6 bases unmatched. The germline V gene has CDR1 LNHNV and CDR2 YYDKDF (reference sequence). The CDR3 runs 16 residues. CDR3 DNA: TGTGCCACCAGCAGAGCGCGGGAGAGAATCACAGATACGCAGTATTTT. This gives the protein CATSRARERITDTQYF.

This chain uses TRBV5-4 with TRBJ2-7; 10 bases line up with TRBD1. The CDR3 length is 14 residues. Trimming at V came to 0 bases and at J to 7 bases, leaving 4 bases not matched to a gene. The germline V gene has CDR1 SGHNT and CDR2 YYREEE (reference sequence). CDR3 sequence reads: CASSLGQGAFEQYF. DNA of the CDR3: TGTGCCAGCAGCTTGGGACAGGGGGCGTTTGAGCAGTACTTC.

The chain combines TRBV4-1 with TRBJ2-7, with D hard to call. CDR1 and CDR2 from the germline V gene are MGHRA and YSYEKL. There are 14 residues in the CDR3. V was shortened by 0 bases and J by 3 bases, with 9 bases between the two germline ends. The CDR3 DNA is TGCGCCAGCAGCCAAGATTTAAGAGGCTACGAGCAGTACTTC. It codes for CASSQDLRGYEQYF.

The J gene is TRBJ1-2, the V gene TRBV19, with TRBD1 identical over 8 bases. J lost 2 bases, V lost 7 bases, and 18 bases had no gene match. Germline V gene sequence: CDR1 LNHDA, CDR2 SQIVND (reference sequence). The CDR3 loop spans 18 amino acids. The CDR3 region has the DNA TGTGCCAGTACGTTCAAGCGGACAGGGAACACTATCAACTATGGCTACACCTTC. This sequence encodes CASTFKRTGNTINYGYTF.

This chain joins TRBV9 and TRBJ2-2, with D uncertain. Trimming shortened V by 1 base and J by 3 bases, and 10 bases separated the two germline ends. The germline V gene encodes CDR1 SGDLS and CDR2 YYNGEE. The CDR3 is 15 amino acids. CDR3: CASSVNERYTGELFF. The CDR3 nucleotides read TGTGCCAGCAGCGTAAACGAGCGCTACACCGGGGAGCTGTTTTTT.

V is TRBV5-1 and J is TRBJ2-7; 8 bases map to TRBD2. The CDR3 sequence is 15 residues long. Germline CDR1 and CDR2: SGHRS and YFSETQ. After removal of 5 bases from V and 0 bases from J, the junction contained 7 bases not matched to a gene. DNA of the CDR3: TGCGCCAGCAGTGGGAGCGGGAGTGGCTCCTACGAGCAGTACTTC. Its translation: CASSGSGSGSYEQYF.

The rearrangement joins TRBV4-2 to TRBJ1-3, with 8 positions matching TRBD1. Germline CDR1 LGHNA, CDR2 YNFKEQ. V shed 5 bases, J shed 0 bases, and the junction held 3 bases outside the gene matches. The CDR3 is 15 amino acids. This chain's CDR3 is CASSWDRSSGNTIYF. CDR3 nucleotide sequence: TGTGCCAGCAGCTGGGACAGGAGCTCTGGAAACACCATATATTTT.